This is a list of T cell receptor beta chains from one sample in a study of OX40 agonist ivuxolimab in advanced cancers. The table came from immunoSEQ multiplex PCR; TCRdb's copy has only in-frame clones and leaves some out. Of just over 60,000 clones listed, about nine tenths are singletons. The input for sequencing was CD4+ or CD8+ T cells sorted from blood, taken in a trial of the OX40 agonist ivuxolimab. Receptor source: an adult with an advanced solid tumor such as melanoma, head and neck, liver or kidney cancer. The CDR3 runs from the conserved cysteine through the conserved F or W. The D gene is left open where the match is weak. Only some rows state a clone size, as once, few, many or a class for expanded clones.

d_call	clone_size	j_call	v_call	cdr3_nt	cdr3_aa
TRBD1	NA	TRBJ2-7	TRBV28	TGTGCCAGCAGTGGATCCGGGACAGGGGCCTACGAGCAGTACTTC	CASSGSGTGAYEQYF
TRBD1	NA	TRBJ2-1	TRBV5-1	TGCGCCAGCAGAGACAGGGGGCGTCAAGGTGAGCAGTTCTTC	CASRDRGRQGEQFF
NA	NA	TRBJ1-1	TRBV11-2	TGTGCCAGCAGCTTCGAGCTGAACACTGAAGCTTTCTTT	CASSFELNTEAFF
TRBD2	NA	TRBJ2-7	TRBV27	TGTGCCAGCAGCCAGACTAGCGGGACCTACGAGCAGTACTTC	CASSQTSGTYEQYF
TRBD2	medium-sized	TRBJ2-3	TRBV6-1	TGTGCCAGCGGACTAGCAGAAACAGATACGCAGTATTTT	CASGLAETDTQYF
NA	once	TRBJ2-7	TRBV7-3	TGTGCCAGCAGCTTAGTTGTCACCTACGAGCAGTACTTC	CASSLVVTYEQYF
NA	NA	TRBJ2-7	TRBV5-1	TGCGCCAGCAGCCCCGAGGGACTGGGGATCTACGAGCAGTACTTC	CASSPEGLGIYEQYF
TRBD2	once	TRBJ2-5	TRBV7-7	TGTGCTAGCAGCTTAGCTTCGGCGGGAGAAGAGACCCAGTACTTC	CASSLASAGEETQYF
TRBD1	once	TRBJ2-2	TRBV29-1	TGCAGCGTTGAAGATCGAGGGACAGGGGGCACCGGGGAGCTGTTTTTT	CSVEDRGTGGTGELFF
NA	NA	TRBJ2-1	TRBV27	TGTGCCAGCAGTTTACGAGGGTACTCCTACAATGAGCAGTTCTTC	CASSLRGYSYNEQFF
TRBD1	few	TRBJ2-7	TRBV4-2	TGTGCCAGCAGCCAAGACCCGGCAGGGGGCTACGAGCAGTACTTC	CASSQDPAGGYEQYF
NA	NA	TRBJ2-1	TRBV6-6	TGTGCCAGCAGTTACCCCCACCATGAGCAGTTCTTC	CASSYPHHEQFF
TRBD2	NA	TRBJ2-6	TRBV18	TGTGCCAGCTCACCCATTCTGGGGGGTAGCGGGAGCTCTGGGGCCAACGTCCTGACTTTC	CASSPILGGSGSSGANVLTF
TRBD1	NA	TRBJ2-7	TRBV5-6	TGTGCCAGCAGCCCGGACAGGGGGCGAGAGCAGTACTTC	CASSPDRGREQYF
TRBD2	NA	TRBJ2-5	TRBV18	TGTGCCAGCTCACCAAACGGCCTAGCGGTTCAAGAGACCCAGTACTTC	CASSPNGLAVQETQYF
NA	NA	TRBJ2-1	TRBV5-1	TGCGCCAGCAGCTCCGGGCCCAGTAACAATGAGCAGTTCTTC	CASSSGPSNNEQFF
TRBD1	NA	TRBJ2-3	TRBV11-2	TGTGCCAGCAGCTTAGCGGGGCAGGGGGCTGATACTAGCACAGATACGCAGTATTTT	CASSLAGQGADTSTDTQYF
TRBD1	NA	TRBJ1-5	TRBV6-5	TGTGCCAGCAGTTCAGGACAGGGGGCCTATCAGCCCCAGCATTTT	CASSSGQGAYQPQHF
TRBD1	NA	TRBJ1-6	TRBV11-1	TGTGCCAGCAGCCTATCTGGGACAGCAAATTCACCCCTCCACTTT	CASSLSGTANSPLHF
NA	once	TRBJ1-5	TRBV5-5	TGTGCCAGCAGCACCGGTGGAGGAGTGGTTTCAAATCAGCCCCAGCATTTT	CASSTGGGVVSNQPQHF
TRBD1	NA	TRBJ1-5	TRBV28	TGTGCCAGCAAGCCGGGACAGGGGCGTCAGCCCCAGCATTTT	CASKPGQGRQPQHF
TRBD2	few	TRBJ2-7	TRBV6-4	TGTGCCAGCAGTGAGGAGGGAGGGCCCTCCTACGAGCAGTACTTC	CASSEEGGPSYEQYF
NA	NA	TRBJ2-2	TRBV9	TGTGCCAGCAGCGTAGCATTGACCGGGGAGCTGTTTTTT	CASSVALTGELFF
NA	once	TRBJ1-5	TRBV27	TGTGCCAGCAGTTTAGAGCGGAATCAGCCCCAGCATTTT	CASSLERNQPQHF
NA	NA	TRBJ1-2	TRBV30	TGTGCCTGGAGTGACGCCCCAGGTCCCTATGGCTACACCTTC	CAWSDAPGPYGYTF
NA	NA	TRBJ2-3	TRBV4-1	TGCGCCAGCAGCCAACCCGACAGACCAGATACGCAGTATTTT	CASSQPDRPDTQYF
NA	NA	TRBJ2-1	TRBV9	TGTGCCAGCAGCTTCACAACGACACTTGACTACAATGAGCAGTTCTTC	CASSFTTTLDYNEQFF
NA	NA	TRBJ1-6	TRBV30	TGTGCCTGGACAGTCGGGCGGCGTAATTCACCCCTCCACTTT	CAWTVGRRNSPLHF
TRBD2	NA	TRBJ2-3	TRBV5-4	TGTGCCAGCAGCTCCGGGACTAGCGTCACAGATACGCAGTATTTT	CASSSGTSVTDTQYF
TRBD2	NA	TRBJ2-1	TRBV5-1	TGCGCCAGCAGCTCGGGAGGTAGCGGGAGATACAATGAGCAGTTCTTC	CASSSGGSGRYNEQFF
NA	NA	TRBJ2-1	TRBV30	TGTGCCTGGAGTCGGAGGGGCTTATACAATGAGCAGTTCTTC	CAWSRRGLYNEQFF
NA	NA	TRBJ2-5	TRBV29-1	TGCAGCGTTGAGAGAATAGAGACCCAGTACTTC	CSVERIETQYF
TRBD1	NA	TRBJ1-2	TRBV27	TGTGCCAGCAGTTCCCAAGACAGGGCCGGTAACTATGGCTACACCTTC	CASSSQDRAGNYGYTF
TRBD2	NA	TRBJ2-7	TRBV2	TGTGCCAGCAGTGAAGCATTAGGACTAGCGGATACCTCCTACGAGCAGTACTTC	CASSEALGLADTSYEQYF
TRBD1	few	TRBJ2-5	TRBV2	TGTGCCAGCAGAGCTGGACAGGGGATCATGGAGACCCAGTACTTC	CASRAGQGIMETQYF
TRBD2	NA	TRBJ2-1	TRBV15	TGTGCCACCAGAGGGACTAGCGGGAGGGGCAATGAGCAGTTCTTC	CATRGTSGRGNEQFF
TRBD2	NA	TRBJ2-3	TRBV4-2	TGTGCCAGCAGCCAAGATCCGGGACTAGTATCAGATACGCAGTATTTT	CASSQDPGLVSDTQYF
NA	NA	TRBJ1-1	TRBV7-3	TGTGCCAGCAGCTTAACAAAGAACACTGAAGCTTTCTTT	CASSLTKNTEAFF
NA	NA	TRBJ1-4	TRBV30	TGTGCCTGGGGTCTGGGTGGCCCAACTAATGAAAAACTGTTTTTT	CAWGLGGPTNEKLFF
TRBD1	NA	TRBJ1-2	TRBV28	TGTGCCAGCAGTCCTTATGAGGGGGCAGACTATGGCTACACCTTC	CASSPYEGADYGYTF
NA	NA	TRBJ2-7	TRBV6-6	TGTGCCAGCAGACCTACCCAGGTCTATCAGGACTACGAGCAGTACTTC	CASRPTQVYQDYEQYF
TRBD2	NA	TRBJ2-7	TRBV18	TGTGCCAGCTCACCAAGGGACTACTACGAGCAGTACTTC	CASSPRDYYEQYF
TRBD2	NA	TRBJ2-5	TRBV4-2	TGTGCCAGCAGCCCGAGGACTAGCGGGCGGGAGGGGGAGACCCAGTACTTC	CASSPRTSGREGETQYF
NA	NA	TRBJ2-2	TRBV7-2	TGTGCCAGCAGCTTAGCCCCTCCGAGTTTGGCCGGGGAGCTGTTTTTT	CASSLAPPSLAGELFF
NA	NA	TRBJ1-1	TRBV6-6	TGTGCCAGCAGTCCTGGACAGTTCTCTGAAGCTTTCTTT	CASSPGQFSEAFF
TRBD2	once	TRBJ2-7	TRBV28	TGTGCCAGCAGGAGGACCGGGACTAGCGTTACCCCCTACGAGCAGTACTTC	CASRRTGTSVTPYEQYF
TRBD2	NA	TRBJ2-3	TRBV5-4	TGTGCCAGCAGCTTGGCGGCGGGAGGGCGCACAGATACGCAGTATTTT	CASSLAAGGRTDTQYF
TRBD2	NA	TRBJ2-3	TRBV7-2	TGTGCCAGCAGCTTAACTAGCGGGATGGGTTTGGGCACAGATACGCAGTATTTT	CASSLTSGMGLGTDTQYF
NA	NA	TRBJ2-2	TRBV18	TGTGCCAGCTCACCAAGCGGACAGGGAGGGACCGGGGAGCTGTTTTTT	CASSPSGQGGTGELFF
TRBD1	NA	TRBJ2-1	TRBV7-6	TGTGCCAGCAGCTTATCAGGGACAGGGATCAATGAGCAGTTCTTC	CASSLSGTGINEQFF
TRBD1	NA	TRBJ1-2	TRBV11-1	TGTGCCAGCAGCCATCAGGGGGCAGGCTATGGCTACACCTTC	CASSHQGAGYGYTF
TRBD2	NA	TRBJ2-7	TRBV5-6	TGTGCCAGCAGCCTGGGAGGGGTATCGCACGAGCAGTACTTC	CASSLGGVSHEQYF
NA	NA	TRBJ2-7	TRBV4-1	TGCGCCAGCAGCCACTACCAGGACAGAAACTACGAGCAGTACTTC	CASSHYQDRNYEQYF
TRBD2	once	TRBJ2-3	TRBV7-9	TGTGCCAGCAGCCCAACTAGCGGGAGGGGTCGAGGGACGCAGTATTTT	CASSPTSGRGRGTQYF
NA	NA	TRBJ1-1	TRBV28	TGTGCCAGCAAGACGGGGTACACTGAAGCTTTCTTT	CASKTGYTEAFF